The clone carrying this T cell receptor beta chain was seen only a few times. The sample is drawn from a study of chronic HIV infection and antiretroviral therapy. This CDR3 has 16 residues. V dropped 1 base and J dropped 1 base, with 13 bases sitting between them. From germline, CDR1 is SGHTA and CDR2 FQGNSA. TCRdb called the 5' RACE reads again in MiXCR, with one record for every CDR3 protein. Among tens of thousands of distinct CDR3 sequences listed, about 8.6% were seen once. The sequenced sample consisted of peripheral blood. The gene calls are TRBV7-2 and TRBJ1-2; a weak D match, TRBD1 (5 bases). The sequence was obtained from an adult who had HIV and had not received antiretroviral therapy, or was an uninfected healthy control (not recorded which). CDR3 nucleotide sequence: TGTGCCAGCAGCTTAGGCTTGCGGGGGGTTAACTATGGCTACACCTTC. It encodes CASSLGLRGVNYGYTF.